This T cell receptor (beta chain) was found in a study of technical replicates of blood from a handful of donors. This CDR3 spans 15 amino acids. V gave up 8 bases and J gave up 0 bases, with 13 bases separating them. The germline V gene encodes CDR1 MNHEY and CDR2 SVGAGI. Repertoires were generated with immunoSEQ multiplex PCR, while TCRdb's copy carries only in-frame clones and drops some. This sample has roughly 60,000 clones, with 70% to 90% found just once. The chain has TRBV6-5 and TRBJ1-4, with D unresolved. The sequencing input was PBMCs. The source is a human donor in good health. Some clones in this sample may be carry-over from other donors' samples. CDR3 DNA: TGTGCCAGCCATGCCGCGGGAGCAACTAATGAAAAACTGTTTTTT. Protein product: CASHAAGATNEKLFF.